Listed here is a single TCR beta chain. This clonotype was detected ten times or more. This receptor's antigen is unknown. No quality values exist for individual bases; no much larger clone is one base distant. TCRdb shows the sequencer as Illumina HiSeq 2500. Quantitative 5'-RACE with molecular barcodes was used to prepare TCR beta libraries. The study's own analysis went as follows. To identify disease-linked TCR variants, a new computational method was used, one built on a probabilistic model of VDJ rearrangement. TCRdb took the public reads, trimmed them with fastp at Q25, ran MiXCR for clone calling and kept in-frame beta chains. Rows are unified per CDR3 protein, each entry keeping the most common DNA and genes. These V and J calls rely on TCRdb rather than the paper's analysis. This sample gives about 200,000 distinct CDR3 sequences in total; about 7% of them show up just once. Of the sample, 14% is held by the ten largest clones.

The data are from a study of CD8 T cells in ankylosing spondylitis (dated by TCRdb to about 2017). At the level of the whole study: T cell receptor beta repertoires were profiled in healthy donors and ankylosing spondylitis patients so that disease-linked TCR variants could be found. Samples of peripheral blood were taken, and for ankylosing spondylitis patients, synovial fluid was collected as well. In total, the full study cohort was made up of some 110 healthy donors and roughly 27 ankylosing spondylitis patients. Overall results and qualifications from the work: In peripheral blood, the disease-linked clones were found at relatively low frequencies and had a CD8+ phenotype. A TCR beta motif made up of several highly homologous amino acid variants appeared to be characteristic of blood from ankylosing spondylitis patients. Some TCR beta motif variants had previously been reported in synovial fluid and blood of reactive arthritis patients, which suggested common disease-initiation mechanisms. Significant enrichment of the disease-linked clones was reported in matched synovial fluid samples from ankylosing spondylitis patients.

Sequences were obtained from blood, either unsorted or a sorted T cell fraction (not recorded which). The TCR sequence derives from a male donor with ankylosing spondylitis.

The CDR3 protein sequence reads: CASSSGHRSYEQYF. The DNA is as follows: TGTGCCAGCAGCTCAGGACACCGCTCCTACGAGCAGTACTTC. The sequence links TRBV7-9 to TRBJ2-7; tentative D gene TRBD1, with 5 bases matching. Measured from the cysteine to the phenylalanine, the CDR3 is 14 residues long. The sequence is cut down to CDR3 DNA, 42 bases in frame from base 1. V lost 4 bases and J lost 0 bases; the stretch between them is 10 bases long. CDR1 and CDR2, per the germline V gene (reference sequence), are SEHNR and FQNEAQ.